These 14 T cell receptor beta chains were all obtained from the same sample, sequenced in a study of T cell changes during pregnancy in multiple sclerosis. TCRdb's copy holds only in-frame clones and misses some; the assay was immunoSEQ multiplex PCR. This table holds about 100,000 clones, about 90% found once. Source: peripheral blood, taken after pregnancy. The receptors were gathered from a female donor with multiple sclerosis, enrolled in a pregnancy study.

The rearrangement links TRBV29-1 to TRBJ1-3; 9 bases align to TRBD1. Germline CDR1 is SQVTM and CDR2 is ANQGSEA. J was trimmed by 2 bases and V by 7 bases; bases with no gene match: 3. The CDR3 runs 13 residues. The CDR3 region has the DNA TGCAGCGCCGGGACAGGGACTGGAAACACCATATATTTT. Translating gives CSAGTGTGNTIYF.

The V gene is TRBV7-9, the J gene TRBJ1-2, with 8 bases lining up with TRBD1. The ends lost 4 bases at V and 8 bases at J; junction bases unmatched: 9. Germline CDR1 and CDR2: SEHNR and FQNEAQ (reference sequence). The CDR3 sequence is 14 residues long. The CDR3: CASSSGTGRLGYTF. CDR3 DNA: TGTGCCAGCAGCTCCGGGACAGGACGTTTAGGCTACACCTTC. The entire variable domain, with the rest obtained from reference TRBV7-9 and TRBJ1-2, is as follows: DTGVSQNPRHKITKRGQNVTFRCDPISEHNRLYWYRQTLGQGPEFLTYFQNEAQLEKSRLLSDRFSAERPKGSFSTLEIQRTEQGDSAMYLCASSSGTGRLGYTFGSGTRLTVV.

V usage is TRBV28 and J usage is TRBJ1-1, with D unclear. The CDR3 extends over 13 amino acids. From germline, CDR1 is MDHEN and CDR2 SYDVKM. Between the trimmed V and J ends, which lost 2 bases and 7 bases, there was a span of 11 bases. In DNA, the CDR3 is TGTGCCAGCAGTTTAAGAACAGCTATTGAAGCTTTCTTT. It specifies CASSLRTAIEAFF.

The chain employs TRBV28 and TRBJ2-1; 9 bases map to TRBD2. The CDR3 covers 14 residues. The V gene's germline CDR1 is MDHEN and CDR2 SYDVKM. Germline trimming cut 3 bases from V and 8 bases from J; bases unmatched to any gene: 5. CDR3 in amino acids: CASSLIAGVYEQFF. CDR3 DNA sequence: TGTGCCAGCAGTTTGATAGCGGGGGTTTATGAGCAGTTCTTC. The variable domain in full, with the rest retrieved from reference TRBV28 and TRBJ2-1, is DVKVTQSSRYLVKRTGEKVFLECVQDMDHENMFWYRQDPGLGLRLIYFSYDVKMKEKGDIPEGYSVSREKKERFSLILESASTNQTSMYLCASSLIAGVYEQFFGPGTRLTVL.

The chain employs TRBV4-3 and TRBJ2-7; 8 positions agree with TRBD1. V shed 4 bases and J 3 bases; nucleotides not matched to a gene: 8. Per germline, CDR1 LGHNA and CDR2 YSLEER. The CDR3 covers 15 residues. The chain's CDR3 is CASSRGAGGLYEQYF. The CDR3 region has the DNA TGCGCCAGCAGCCGGGGGGCAGGGGGCCTCTACGAGCAGTACTTC.

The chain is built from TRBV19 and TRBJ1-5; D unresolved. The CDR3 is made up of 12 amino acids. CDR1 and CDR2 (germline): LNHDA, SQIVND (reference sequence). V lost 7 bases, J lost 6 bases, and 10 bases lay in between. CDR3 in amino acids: CASTGEGQPQHF. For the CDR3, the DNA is TGTGCCAGTACAGGAGAGGGTCAGCCCCAGCATTTT.

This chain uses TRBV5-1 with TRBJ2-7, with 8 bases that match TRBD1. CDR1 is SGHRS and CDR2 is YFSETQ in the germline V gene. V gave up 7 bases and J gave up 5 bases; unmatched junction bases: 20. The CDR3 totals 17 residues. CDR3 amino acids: CASRHLPGQGARNEQYF. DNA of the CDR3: TGCGCCAGCCGGCACCTACCAGGCCAGGGGGCGAGGAACGAGCAGTACTTC.

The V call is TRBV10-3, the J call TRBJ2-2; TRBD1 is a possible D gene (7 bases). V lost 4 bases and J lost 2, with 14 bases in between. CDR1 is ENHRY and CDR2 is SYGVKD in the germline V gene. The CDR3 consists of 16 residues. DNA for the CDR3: TGTGCCATCAGTGTCGGAGGAGGGGGCAACACCGGGGAGCTGTTTTTT. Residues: CAISVGGGGNTGELFF.

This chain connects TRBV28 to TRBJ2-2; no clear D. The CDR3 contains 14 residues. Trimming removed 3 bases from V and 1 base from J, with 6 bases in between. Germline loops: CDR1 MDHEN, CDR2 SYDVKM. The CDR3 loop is CASSFPRNTGELFF. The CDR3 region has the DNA TGTGCCAGCAGTTTTCCCAGGAACACCGGGGAGCTGTTTTTT.

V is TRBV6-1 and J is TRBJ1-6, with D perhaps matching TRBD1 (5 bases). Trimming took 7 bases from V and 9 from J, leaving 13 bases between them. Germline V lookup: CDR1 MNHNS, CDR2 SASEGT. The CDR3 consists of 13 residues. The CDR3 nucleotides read TGTGCCAGCACCCGGCAGGGAGGTTCACCCCTCCACTTT. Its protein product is CASTRQGGSPLHF.

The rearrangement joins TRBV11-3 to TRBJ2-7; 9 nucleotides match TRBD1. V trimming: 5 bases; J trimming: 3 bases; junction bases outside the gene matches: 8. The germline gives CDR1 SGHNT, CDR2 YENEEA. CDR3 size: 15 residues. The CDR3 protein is CASSLRQGGNYEQYF. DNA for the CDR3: TGTGCCAGCAGCCTCCGACAGGGGGGTAACTACGAGCAGTACTTC.

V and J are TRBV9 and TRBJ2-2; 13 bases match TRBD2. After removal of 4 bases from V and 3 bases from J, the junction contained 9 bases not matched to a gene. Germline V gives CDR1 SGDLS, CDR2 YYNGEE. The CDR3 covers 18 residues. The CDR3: CASSTTSGGLSYTGELFF. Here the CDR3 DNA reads TGTGCCAGCAGCACGACTAGCGGGGGGTTATCGTACACCGGGGAGCTGTTTTTT.

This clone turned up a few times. CDR3 loop: CASSFDVRQTYEQYF. The CDR3 DNA sequence: TGTGCCAGCAGCTTTGATGTCAGGCAGACCTACGAGCAGTACTTC. The V and J genes are TRBV7-8 and TRBJ2-7, with no clear D. Germline V gene lookup returns CDR1 SGHVS and CDR2 FQNEAQ. The CDR3 sequence is 15 residues long. Trimming stripped 3 bases from V and 2 bases from J, with 14 bases between.

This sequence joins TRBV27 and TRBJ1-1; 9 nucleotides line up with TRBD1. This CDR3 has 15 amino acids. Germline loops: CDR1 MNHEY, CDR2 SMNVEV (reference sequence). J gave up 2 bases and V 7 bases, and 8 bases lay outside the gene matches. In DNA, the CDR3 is TGTGCCAGCAAAATTACACAGGGGGCTAACACTGAAGCTTTCTTT. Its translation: CASKITQGANTEAFF.